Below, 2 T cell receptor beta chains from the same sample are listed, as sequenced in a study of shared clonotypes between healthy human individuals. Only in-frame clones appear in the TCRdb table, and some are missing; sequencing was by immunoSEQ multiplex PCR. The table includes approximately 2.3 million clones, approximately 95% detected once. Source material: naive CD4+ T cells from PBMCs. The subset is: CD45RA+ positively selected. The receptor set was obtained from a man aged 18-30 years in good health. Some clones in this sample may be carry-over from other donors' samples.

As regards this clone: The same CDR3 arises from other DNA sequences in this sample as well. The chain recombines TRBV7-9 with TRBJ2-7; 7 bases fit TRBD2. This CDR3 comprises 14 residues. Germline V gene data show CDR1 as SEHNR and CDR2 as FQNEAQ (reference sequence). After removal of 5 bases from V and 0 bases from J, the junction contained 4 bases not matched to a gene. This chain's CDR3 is CASSPGGGSYEQYF. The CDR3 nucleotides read TGTGCCAGCAGCCCAGGCGGGGGCTCCTACGAGCAGTACTTC. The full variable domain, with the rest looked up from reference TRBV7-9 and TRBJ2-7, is DTGVSQNPRHKITKRGQNVTFRCDPISEHNRLYWYRQTLGQGPEFLTYFQNEAQLEKSRLLSDRFSAERPKGSFSTLEIQRTEQGDSAMYLCASSPGGGSYEQYFGPGTRLTVT.

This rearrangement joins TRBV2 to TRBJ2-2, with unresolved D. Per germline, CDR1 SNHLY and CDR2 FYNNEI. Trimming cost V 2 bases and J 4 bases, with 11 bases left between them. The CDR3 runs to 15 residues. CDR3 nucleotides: TGTGCCAGCAGTGAACGCTGGGTCAGCACCGGGGAGCTGTTTTTT. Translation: CASSERWVSTGELFF. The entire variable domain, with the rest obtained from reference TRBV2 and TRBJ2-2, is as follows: EPEVTQTPSHQVTQMGQEVILRCVPISNHLYFYWYRQILGQKVEFLVSFYNNEISEKSEIFDDQFSVERPDGSNFTLKIRSTKLEDSAMYFCASSERWVSTGELFFGEGSRLTVL.